One sample yielded the 8 T cell receptor beta chains listed below, sequenced in a study of radiotherapy plus CTLA-4 blockade in lung cancer. Some clones are missing from TCRdb's copy, which holds only in-frame ones; the method was immunoSEQ multiplex PCR. The sample records about 72,000 clones, roughly four fifths being singletons. Material: peripheral blood, obtained from a patient treated with radiotherapy plus ipilimumab. These receptors were taken from a human donor with non-small cell lung cancer who had a partial response to radiotherapy plus ipilimumab.

This clone was seen more than once but under ten times. The chain uses TRBV7-9 and TRBJ2-7; no definite D call. Trimming took 5 bases from V and 1 from J, leaving 6 bases between them. Germline lookup yields CDR1 SEHNR and CDR2 FQNEAQ (reference sequence). This CDR3 has 12 residues. For the CDR3, the DNA is TGTGCCAGCAGCCCCCTGTCCTACGAGCAGTACTTC. Its protein product is CASSPLSYEQYF.

This rearrangement joins TRBV7-6 to TRBJ2-2; D is perhaps TRBD1 (5 bases). The CDR3 spans 14 residues. Trimming shortened V by 5 bases and J by 6 bases, and 13 bases separated the two germline ends. The germline V gene encodes CDR1 SGHVS and CDR2 FNYEAQ. This CDR3 is CASSPTEPAGELFF. The CDR3 coding sequence is TGTGCCAGCAGCCCGACAGAGCCAGCCGGGGAGCTGTTTTTT.

The V call is TRBV7-9, the J call TRBJ2-5, with D possibly TRBD1 on 6 matching bases. The germline V gene encodes CDR1 SEHNR and CDR2 FQNEAQ (reference sequence). Trimming left V 5 bases short and J 2 bases short, with 9 bases between. The CDR3 is made up of 13 amino acids. The CDR3 nucleotides read TGTGCCAGCAGCCGTGGACAGCAAGAGACCCAGTACTTC. It translates to CASSRGQQETQYF.

The J gene is TRBJ2-5, the V gene TRBV5-1; D might be TRBD2 (5 bases). V was clipped by 5 bases and J by 9 bases, with 23 bases between them. CDR1 and CDR2 from the germline V gene are SGHRS and YFSETQ. The length of the CDR3 is 15 residues. CDR3 coding DNA: TGCGCCAGCAGTCCGGCGGACTCCGGATTGCTGTCCCAGTACTTC. It yields the protein CASSPADSGLLSQYF.

The rearrangement joins TRBV7-2 to TRBJ1-5; 9 bases fit TRBD1. The V gene end was trimmed by 5 bases and the J gene end by 6 bases; junction bases not matched to a gene: 11. Germline V CDR1 and CDR2: SGHTA, FQGNSA. CDR3 length equals 16 residues. The CDR3 DNA follows: TGTGCCAGCAGCACGCAGGGACAGGGAGTAGGTCAGCCCCAGCATTTT. Translating it yields CASSTQGQGVGQPQHF.

This clone was counted only a few times. The chain uses TRBV30 and TRBJ2-5; a possible D gene is TRBD1 (5 bases). The CDR3 spans 14 residues. CDR1 and CDR2 (germline): GTSNPN, SVGIG (reference sequence). Trimming took off 0 bases at V and 6 bases at J, with 14 bases between the two ends. CDR3 in DNA: TGTGCCTGGAGTGTTGAAGGGGCCAGGAAGACCCAGTACTTC. Protein: CAWSVEGARKTQYF.

The chain recombines TRBV5-4 with TRBJ2-1, with D possibly TRBD2 on 6 matching bases. The CDR3 loop spans 13 amino acids. Germline CDR1 and CDR2: SGHNT and YYREEE (reference sequence). V was clipped by 3 bases and J by 6 bases, with 10 bases between them. DNA for the CDR3: TGTGCCAGCAGCTGGGGACTGCCCAATGAGCAGTTCTTC. This gives the protein CASSWGLPNEQFF.

This clone has a handful of counts. This sequence joins TRBV7-3 and TRBJ2-7, with a tentative D call TRBD1 (5 bases). Trimming removed 0 bases at V and 3 bases at J, with 12 bases between. The CDR3 spans 15 residues. Germline loops: CDR1 SGHTA, CDR2 FQGTGA. CDR3 DNA: TGTGCCAGCAGCTTAACGGGCCAGGGCGACTACGAGCAGTACTTC. Translation: CASSLTGQGDYEQYF. The variable domain in full, with the rest retrieved from reference TRBV7-3 and TRBJ2-7, is GAGVSQTPSNKVTEKGKYVELRCDPISGHTALYWYRQSLGQGPEFLIYFQGTGAADDSGLPNDRFFAVRPEGSVSTLKIQRTERGDSAVYLCASSLTGQGDYEQYFGPGTRLTVT.